Presented here are 15 T cell receptor beta chains from one specimen sequenced in a study of blood T cell repertoires in COVID-19. Method: immunoSEQ multiplex PCR; TCRdb's copy keeps in-frame clones and lacks some. This table has approximately 150,000 clones, 65% to 90% appearing once. Sequencing was done on a sample of PBMCs or T cells enriched from blood (not recorded which). The receptors derive from a man aged 50 to 59 who had recovered from COVID-19.

J is TRBJ2-7 and V is TRBV5-1, with a possible D match to TRBD2 (6 bases). The germline V gene encodes CDR1 SGHRS and CDR2 YFSETQ. This CDR3 is built from 14 residues. V was clipped by 4 bases and J by 0 bases, with 11 bases between them. The DNA for the CDR3 is TGCGCCAGCAGCAATGGAGGGGTCTCCTACGAGCAGTACTTC. It translates to CASSNGGVSYEQYF.

This clone was picked up one time. The rearrangement links TRBV18 to TRBJ1-5, with D uncertain. Germline values: CDR1 KGHSH, CDR2 LQKENI. Trimming stripped 2 bases from V and 0 bases from J, with 5 bases between. The CDR3 is 14 amino acids. The CDR3 spells CASSPTDSNQPQHF. The CDR3 DNA is TGTGCCAGCTCACCAACAGATAGCAATCAGCCCCAGCATTTT.

This clone was found once. This chain joins TRBV19 and TRBJ2-3; 7 bases map to TRBD2. Per the germline V gene, CDR1 is LNHDA and CDR2 is SQIVND (reference sequence). The V segment lost 4 bases and the J segment 6 bases; nucleotides outside the gene matches: 7. The CDR3 length is 14 residues. The DNA of the CDR3 is TGTGCCAGTAGTAGTGGACTAGACTCGGATACGCAGTATTTT. Translating it yields CASSSGLDSDTQYF.

The rearrangement links TRBV4-1 to TRBJ2-3, with 7 bases matching TRBD2. The germline CDR1 and CDR2 sequences are MGHRA and YSYEKL. The length of the CDR3 is 16 residues. The trim removed 2 bases at V and 2 bases at J, leaving 7 bases unmatched. The CDR3 DNA reads TGCGCCAGCAGCCAAACTGCGGGGGACCCCACAGATACGCAGTATTTT. Residues: CASSQTAGDPTDTQYF.

Many counts were recorded for this clone. The V call is TRBV23-1, the J call TRBJ1-2; no clear D. TRBV23-1 is noted as an ORF with a role that remains uncertain. The CDR3 sequence is 15 residues long. Trimming stripped 3 bases from V and 4 bases from J, with 15 bases between. The CDR3 here is CASSQLWPPPYGYTF. The CDR3 nucleotides are TGCGCCAGCAGTCAGTTATGGCCACCACCCTATGGCTACACCTTC.

The chain combines TRBV13 with TRBJ2-7; 7 bases agree with TRBD1. CDR1 PRHDT and CDR2 FYEKMQ come from the germline V gene (reference sequence). J was trimmed by 5 bases and V by 2 bases; bases with no gene match: 3. The CDR3 runs to 13 residues. CDR3 residues: CASSLYRGHEQYF. The CDR3 nucleotides are TGTGCCAGCAGCTTATACAGGGGCCACGAGCAGTACTTC.

The V and J genes are TRBV30 and TRBJ1-1; 8 bases map to TRBD1. V gave up 3 bases and J gave up 4 bases; unmatched junction bases: 4. Germline CDR1 reads GTSNPN; CDR2 reads SVGIG (reference sequence). The CDR3 has 13 amino acids. The CDR3 DNA reads as TGTGCCTGGAGCGGACAGGGAGGCACTGAAGCTTTCTTT. It codes for CAWSGQGGTEAFF.

This rearrangement joins TRBV19 to TRBJ2-2; D gene uncertain. The V end was cut by 3 bases, the J end by 5 bases, with 13 bases between. The length of the CDR3 is 15 residues. The germline V gene encodes CDR1 LNHDA and CDR2 SQIVND (reference sequence). The chain's CDR3 is CASSILDFGTGELFF. CDR3 in DNA: TGTGCCAGTAGTATCCTCGATTTCGGGACCGGGGAGCTGTTTTTT.

The chain recombines TRBV7-2 with TRBJ2-1; 12 bases fit TRBD2. The V segment lost 2 bases and the J segment 7 bases; nucleotides outside the gene matches: 3. CDR3 length: 15 amino acids. Looked up from germline, CDR1 is SGHTA and CDR2 is FQGNSA. Written as DNA, the CDR3 is TGTGCCAGCAGCTTAACTAGCGGGGGGTTTAATGAGCAGTTCTTC. This gives the protein CASSLTSGGFNEQFF.

Regarding this clone: In the same sample, other DNA sequences code for this CDR3. This chain links TRBV7-9 with TRBJ1-1; D might be TRBD1 (5 bases). The length of the CDR3 is 12 residues. The ends were cut back, 3 bases at V and 6 bases at J, with 8 bases in the middle. Germline CDR1 SEHNR, CDR2 FQNEAQ (reference sequence). CDR3 nucleotides: TGTGCCAGCAGCTTGGGGGGTCCTGAAGCTTTCTTT. Protein sequence: CASSLGGPEAFF.

The V gene is TRBV5-1, the J gene TRBJ2-2, with TRBD2 as a possible D gene (6 bases). The length of the CDR3 is 15 residues. The ends were cut back, 2 bases at V and 1 base at J, with 9 bases in the middle. Germline V lookup: CDR1 SGHRS, CDR2 YFSETQ. The CDR3 here is CASSLGGENTGELFF. The CDR3 coding sequence is TGCGCCAGCAGCTTAGGAGGGGAGAACACCGGGGAGCTGTTTTTT.

In the case of this clone: Other DNA sequences from this sample encode an identical CDR3 as well. The chain is built from TRBV18 and TRBJ2-3; D is unclear. The CDR3 consists of 13 residues. Germline CDR1 and CDR2: KGHSH and LQKENI. Between the trimmed V and J ends, which lost 0 bases and 1 base, there was a span of 2 bases. The CDR3 protein is CASSPPGTDTQYF. CDR3 nucleotides: TGTGCCAGCTCACCACCCGGCACAGATACGCAGTATTTT.

The gene calls are TRBV19 and TRBJ1-2, with TRBD1 matching over 11 bases. The germline CDR1 and CDR2 sequences are LNHDA and SQIVND (reference sequence). Losses at the gene ends were 7 bases for V and 4 bases for J; bases not matched to a gene: 17. The CDR3 contains 18 residues. In nucleotides, the CDR3 is TGTGCCAGTACCGATCCCCGGACAGGGGGCGCTTCTGGCTATGGCTACACCTTC. The encoded protein is CASTDPRTGGASGYGYTF.

The rearrangement links TRBV11-2 to TRBJ1-1; 7 positions agree with TRBD1. Germline lookup yields CDR1 SGHAT and CDR2 FQNNGV. The CDR3 is 16 amino acids. The V gene end was trimmed by 5 bases and the J gene end by 1 base; junction bases not matched to a gene: 10. Here the CDR3 DNA reads TGTGCCAGCAGCCCATTGACAGGGAACACGAACACTGAAGCTTTCTTT. Translated, it gives CASSPLTGNTNTEAFF.

The gene calls are TRBV9 and TRBJ2-1, with 10 positions matching TRBD2. In germline, CDR1 is SGDLS, CDR2 YYNGEE. The CDR3 totals 16 residues. V shed 4 bases and J 7 bases; nucleotides not matched to a gene: 11. In nucleotides, the CDR3 is TGTGCCAGCAGCCCTCAGCTAGCGGGGGCCCTTAATGAGCAGTTCTTC. Translated, it gives CASSPQLAGALNEQFF.